This is a list of T cell receptor beta chains from one sample in a study of OX40 agonist ivuxolimab in advanced cancers. Sequencing used immunoSEQ multiplex PCR; TCRdb keeps in-frame clones, though not all of them. The data hold some 90,000 clones, with around 87% observed a single time. Sequencing used CD4+ or CD8+ T cells sorted from blood, obtained in a trial of the OX40 agonist ivuxolimab. The source of these receptors is an adult with an advanced solid tumor such as melanoma, head and neck, liver or kidney cancer. The conserved cysteine and the conserved F or W are not part of the CDR3 here. The order of the fields is V gene, J gene, CDR3 protein.

>TRBV29-1|TRBJ1-3
SVDGPGGNTIY
>TRBV2|TRBJ2-5
ASNRESGRIGTQY
>TRBV18|TRBJ1-4
ASSPGFGEKLF
>TRBV27|TRBJ2-3
ASNSGISDTQY
>TRBV7-9|TRBJ2-1
ASSLAGVTNEQF
>TRBV5-4|TRBJ1-3
ASSLVGHLGLAGNTIY
>TRBV20-1|TRBJ1-2
SAAQGGGYT
>TRBV19|TRBJ2-3
ASSAGLASPGTDTQY
>TRBV7-2|TRBJ2-7
ASSFRRSGRPSYEQY
>TRBV28|TRBJ2-5
ASSLVGAEETQY
>TRBV7-3|TRBJ1-6
ASSLISGSNSPLH
>TRBV27|TRBJ1-3
ASSLSGSQGGNTIY
>TRBV2|TRBJ1-2
ASSEDPTGSYNYGYT
>TRBV28|TRBJ1-4
ASSLSQGAEKLF
>TRBV18|TRBJ1-5
ASSPQGLGNQPQH
>TRBV7-9|TRBJ2-7
ASSLGRNYEQY
>TRBV11-2|TRBJ2-1
ASSIGRSNEQF
>TRBV30|TRBJ2-2
AWSRALGGAGELF
>TRBV5-8|TRBJ1-1
ASSRAGSVGEAF
>TRBV5-1|TRBJ2-7
ASSDKRDSSYEQY
>TRBV10-3|TRBJ1-1
AISVDRNTEAF
>TRBV5-1|TRBJ1-3
ASSMTLGPGNTIY
>TRBV7-2|TRBJ2-3
ATPKSTGTDTQY
>TRBV29-1|TRBJ1-1
SVPGAVVNTEAF
>TRBV27|TRBJ2-7
ASRGGGNEQY
>TRBV5-6|TRBJ1-6
ASSYIDGNNSPLH
>TRBV6-5|TRBJ1-5
ASSPSVDQPQH
>TRBV4-1|TRBJ2-4
ASSQGTSKNIQY
>TRBV14|TRBJ2-1
ASSQAFEGEQF
>TRBV27|TRBJ2-7
ASSPATRSSYEQY
>TRBV7-8|TRBJ1-1
ASSPMGASFTEAF
>TRBV19|TRBJ2-7
ASSMGLADEQY
>TRBV29-1|TRBJ2-1
SVEEGEEQF
>TRBV27|TRBJ2-2
ASRPDSTTLTGELF
>TRBV5-6|TRBJ2-3
ASRLAGGSTDTQY
>TRBV27|TRBJ1-6
ASSRDRQSSPLH
>TRBV5-1|TRBJ1-5
ASSTTGINQPQH
>TRBV2|TRBJ1-6
ASSGATRGSPLH
>TRBV5-1|TRBJ1-4
ASSLVPTNEKLF
>TRBV6-1|TRBJ2-1
ASSLGGLSYNEQF
>TRBV5-1|TRBJ2-2
ASSSQGAGTGELF
>TRBV11-3|TRBJ2-1
ASSLVAGGHEQF
>TRBV29-1|TRBJ2-3
SVRQLGDTQY
>TRBV2|TRBJ2-3
ASNLAGGTDTQY
>TRBV6-5|TRBJ1-2
ASSLTGGDGYT
>TRBV25-1|TRBJ1-5
ASSLWGSNQPQH
>TRBV4-2|TRBJ2-5
ASSQDEGFETQY
>TRBV29-1|TRBJ2-2
SVSKFANTGELF
>TRBV9|TRBJ2-2
ASSVLSGGAIGELF
>TRBV28|TRBJ1-5
ASHRDSNQPQH
>TRBV7-8|TRBJ2-2
ASSSREGLNTGELF
>TRBV2|TRBJ1-4
ASSGGLSEKLF
>TRBV18|TRBJ1-1
ASSPRGNTEAF
>TRBV5-1|TRBJ2-1
ASSLAAGGMYEQF
>TRBV29-1|TRBJ1-2
SVDPTGSYGYT
>TRBV5-4|TRBJ1-1
ASSVAGTANTEAF
>TRBV28|TRBJ1-2
ASKTGTGIFGYT